One and the same sample provided the 28 T cell receptor beta chains below, sequenced in a study of tissue T cells after allogeneic stem cell transplantation. Time point indicated: mouse harvest day 7 after allogeneic transplant. The graft held 10^6 splenic CD5+ T cells and 10^7 T-cell-depleted bone marrow cells. The assay was immunoSEQ multiplex PCR, and TCRdb's table has in-frame clones only and misses some. The repertoire has around 8,000 clones, under 50% of them found once; the top ten carry approximately 8.4%. The sample was gut tissue. The receptors here all came from a female BALB/c mouse given C57BL/6 T cells with graft-versus-host disease after an allogeneic hematopoietic cell transplant.

Note on this clone: The gene symbols are mouse symbols. The read terminates 1 residue ahead of where the CDR3 ends, so the germline J gene completes it. This chain joins TRBV26 and TRBJ1-5; 9 positions match TRBD1. J lost 6 bases, V lost 0 bases, and 3 bases had no gene match. This CDR3 region has 15 residues. The V gene's germline CDR1 is KGHPV and CDR2 FQNQEV (reference sequence). The part of the CDR3 DNA that was read is TGTGCCAGCAGTCTGTCCGGGACAGGGTCCCAGGCTCCGCTT. Protein product: CASSLSGTGSQAPL. The complete CDR3 reads CASSLSGTGSQAPLF.

Note on this clone: The gene symbols are mouse symbols. Coverage ceases 1 residue before the CDR3 finishes, and the germline J gene fills in the end. The chain employs TRBV26 and TRBJ2-5; TRBD2 agrees at 9 bases. Germline V lookup: CDR1 KGHPV, CDR2 FQNQEV (reference sequence). The CDR3 is 15 amino acids. With 2 bases clipped from V and 11 bases from J, the junction kept 11 bases outside the gene matches. The sequenced CDR3 bases are TGTGCCAGCAGTCTGGACTGGGGGACCCATCGGGGCCAGTAC. It yields the protein CASSLDWGTHRGQY. The entire CDR3 protein reads CASSLDWGTHRGQYF.

In the case of this clone: Gene and germline names: mouse. The CDR3 goes on 1 residue after the read ends, and that part is filled in from the germline J gene. The chain recombines TRBV12-2 with TRBJ2-2; maybe TRBD2 (7 bases). V was trimmed by 0 bases and J by 1 base, leaving 11 bases between them. This CDR3 has 16 residues. CDR1 and CDR2 from the germline V gene are SGHLS and HYDKME. The CDR3: CASSLDGGRNTGQLYF. The CDR3 DNA, read in part, is TGTGCCAGCTCTCTCGATGGGGGGCGAAACACCGGGCAGCTCTAC. The full variable domain, rest sourced from reference TRBV12-2 and TRBJ2-2, is NSGVVQSPRYIIKGKGERSILKCIPISGHLSVAWYQQTQGQELKFFIQHYDKMERDKGNLPSRFSVQQFDDYHSEMNMSALELEDSAVYFCASSLDGGRNTGQLYFGEGSKLTVL.

This clone was found a few times. Gene labels here are mouse ones. The read halts 1 residue ahead of the CDR3 end, with the missing end drawn from the germline J gene. The chain has TRBV12-1 and TRBJ1-4; the D is unclear. The V end lost 1 base, the J end lost 0 bases, and 5 bases lay between the germline ends. This CDR3 region has 14 residues. Germline V gives CDR1 SGHSN, CDR2 HYEKVE. CDR3: CASSLDFSNERLFF. The part of the CDR3 DNA that was read is TGTGCCAGCTCTCTTGACTTTTCCAACGAAAGATTATTT.

To note about this clone: Mouse germline and gene names are used. The DNA read from the CDR3 is TGTGCCAGCTCGGGACAAAGTGCAGAAACGCTGTAT. Amino acid sequence: CASSGQSAETLY. The complete CDR3 reads CASSGQSAETLYF. V is TRBV12-2 and J is TRBJ2-3, with D possibly being TRBD1 (6 bases). The CDR3 extends 1 residue past the end of the read, so its final part is completed from the germline J gene. Per the germline V gene, CDR1 is SGHLS and CDR2 is HYDKME. This CDR3 has 13 amino acids. Trimming stripped 4 bases from V and 0 bases from J, with 7 bases between.

This clone was counted a few times. Gene and germline names: mouse. The sequence runs out 1 residue before the end of the CDR3; the remainder is reconstructed from the germline J gene. This rearrangement joins TRBV15 to TRBJ2-7; D gene uncertain. Trimming removed 1 base from V and 0 bases from J, with 4 bases in between. CDR3 length equals 13 residues. In germline, CDR1 is SGHND, CDR2 FRSKSL. The covered CDR3 bases are TGTGCCAGCAGTTTAGGGTTCTCCTATGAACAGTAC. Residues: CASSLGFSYEQY. The full CDR3 protein reads CASSLGFSYEQYF.

Note on this clone: Genes here carry mouse names. The read comes to an end 1 residue before the CDR3 does, leaving the germline J gene to fill in the end. V is TRBV26 and J is TRBJ1-2; D gene uncertain. CDR1 is KGHPV and CDR2 is FQNQEV in the germline V gene (reference sequence). This CDR3 region has 13 residues. Trimming removed 5 bases at V and 0 bases at J, with 7 bases between. CDR3 bases read: TGTGCCAGCAGTAGGACGGCAAACTCCGACTACACC. It yields the protein CASSRTANSDYT. The full-length CDR3 reads as CASSRTANSDYTF.

A note on this clone: The genes and germline here are from mouse. The DNA ends 1 residue before the CDR3 does, and the rest of the CDR3 is filled in from the germline J gene. The chain uses TRBV26 and TRBJ1-3; 7 bases are shared with TRBD1. This CDR3 contains 15 residues. Germline V CDR1 and CDR2: KGHPV, FQNQEV (reference sequence). V lost 4 bases to trimming and J lost 0 bases; unmatched junction nucleotides: 3. CDR3 DNA (partial): TGTGCCAGCAGTCCACAGGGGTTTTCTGGAAATACGCTCTAT. The encoded protein is CASSPQGFSGNTLY. The complete CDR3 sequence is CASSPQGFSGNTLYF.

Points on this clone: The germline and genes are mouse ones. The read is 1 residue too short to cover the CDR3 end, so that end is filled in from the germline J gene. The rearrangement joins TRBV2 to TRBJ2-5; 11 bases are a match to TRBD2. Unmatched junction bases numbered 2, after V lost 0 bases and J lost 0 bases. This CDR3 comprises 17 residues. From germline, CDR1 is LGHNA and CDR2 YSYQKL. Partial CDR3 DNA: TGTGCCAGCAGCCAAGAGACTGGGGGGGATAACCAAGACACCCAGTAC. Translated, it gives CASSQETGGDNQDTQY. The whole CDR3 sequence is CASSQETGGDNQDTQYF.

This clone is large (0.1 to 1%). Gene names refer to mouse genes. The CDR3 end is not reached by the read, which stops 1 residue before it; the germline J gene fills it in. The rearrangement joins TRBV16 to TRBJ2-7; no clear D gene. The V end was cut by 6 bases, the J end by 4 bases, with 4 bases between. CDR3 size: 10 residues. Germline lookup yields CDR1 SGHSA and CDR2 FRNQAP. CDR3 DNA (partial): TGTGCAAGCAGGGGTTATGAACAGTAC. Translation: CASRGYEQY. The entire CDR3 protein reads CASRGYEQYF. The full variable domain, in which reference TRBV16 and TRBJ2-7 provide the parts outside the CDR3, is NAGVIQTPRHKVTGKGQEATLWCEPISGHSAVFWYRQTIVQGLEFLTYFRNQAPIDDSGMPKERFSAQMPNQSHSTLKIQSTQPQDSAVYLCASRGYEQYFGPGTRLTVL.

This clone is medium-sized by share. Genes and germline are mouse. The read terminates 1 residue ahead of where the CDR3 ends, so the germline J gene completes it. The chain employs TRBV14 and TRBJ1-3; TRBD1 matches 9 bases. V lost 5 bases and J lost 1; bases outside the gene matches: 4. The germline gives CDR1 SGHDT, CDR2 FRDEAV. The length of the CDR3 is 15 residues. The sequenced CDR3 bases are TGTGCCAGCAGGGTGGGGACAGGGTCTGGAAATACGCTCTAT. It yields the protein CASRVGTGSGNTLY. The CDR3 in full is CASRVGTGSGNTLYF.

As concerns this clone: Gene names denote mouse genes. The DNA ends 1 residue before the CDR3 does, and the rest of the CDR3 is filled in from the germline J gene. This rearrangement joins TRBV16 to TRBJ2-2; weak D call: TRBD2 (6 bases). This CDR3 spans 14 amino acids. The germline CDR1 and CDR2 sequences are SGHSA and FRNQAP. V was clipped by 3 bases and J by 4 bases, with 9 bases between them. CDR3 DNA, as far as it was read: TGTGCAAGCAGCTTGGGGGGAAGCACCGGGCAGCTCTAC. Amino acids: CASSLGGSTGQLY. Given in full, the CDR3 is CASSLGGSTGQLYF.

Notes on this clone: Mouse germline and gene names are used. The read terminates 1 residue before the CDR3 end, so the remaining end is supplied by the germline J gene. The rearrangement links TRBV15 to TRBJ2-1; 8 nucleotides agree with TRBD1. The CDR3 is 15 residues long. Germline values: CDR1 SGHND, CDR2 FRSKSL. Trimming cost V 2 bases and J 6 bases; bases outside gene matches: 6. Partial CDR3 DNA: TGTGCCAGCAGTTTAATGGCAGGGGGCCTTGCTGAGCAGTTC. Its protein product is CASSLMAGGLAEQF. The full CDR3 reads CASSLMAGGLAEQFF.

On this clone: These gene names are mouse names. The read finishes 1 residue shy of the CDR3 end, and the germline J gene is used to complete it. The chain couples TRBV13-2 to TRBJ2-3; 10 bases match TRBD2. Germline CDR1 and CDR2: NNHNN and SYGAGS (reference sequence). The CDR3 sequence is 15 residues long. With 0 bases clipped from V and 3 bases from J, the junction kept 1 base outside the gene matches. The CDR3 reads CASGDDWGGAETLYF. The DNA read from the CDR3 is TGTGCCAGCGGTGATGACTGGGGGGGGGCAGAAACGCTGTAT.

Details on this clone: Mouse gene names apply. The missing CDR3 end, 1 residue past where the read stops, is filled in from the germline J gene. V usage is TRBV13-2 and J usage is TRBJ2-5; the match to TRBD2 covers 9 bases. V lost 0 bases and J lost 7; bases outside the gene matches: 6. Germline CDR1 reads NNHNN; CDR2 reads SYGAGS (reference sequence). This CDR3 has 15 amino acids. CDR3 region: CASGDAWGGGYTQYF. The sequenced CDR3 bases are TGTGCCAGCGGTGATGCGTGGGGGGGCGGATACACCCAGTAC.

This clone was counted between two and nine times. Gene labels here are mouse ones. From the germline J gene comes the end of the CDR3, since the read stops 1 residue before it. The chain joins TRBV26 to TRBJ1-3; no definite D call. The CDR3 has 15 residues. V dropped 2 bases and J dropped 0 bases, with 8 bases sitting between them. Germline CDR1 reads KGHPV; CDR2 reads FQNQEV (reference sequence). CDR3 in amino acids: CASSLSINSGNTLYF. CDR3 DNA (partial): TGTGCCAGCAGTCTGAGCATCAATTCTGGAAATACGCTCTAT. The complete variable domain, with remaining parts taken from reference TRBV26 and TRBJ1-3, reads NSKVIQTPRYLVKGQGQKAKMRCIPEKGHPVVFWYQQNKNNEFKFLINFQNQEVLQQIDMTEKRFSAECPSNSPCSLEIQSSEAGDSALYLCASSLSINSGNTLYFGEGSRLIVV.

As concerns this clone: Mouse germline and gene names are used. The read ends 1 residue before the CDR3 terminus; that terminus is restored from the germline J gene. This chain connects TRBV26 to TRBJ2-5; 9 nucleotides match TRBD1. CDR1 is KGHPV and CDR2 is FQNQEV in the germline V gene (reference sequence). V shed 4 bases and J 3 bases; nucleotides not matched to a gene: 2. CDR3 size: 14 residues. The DNA read from the CDR3 is TGTGCCAGCAGTCGGGACAGGGATCAAGACACCCAGTAC. This encodes CASSRDRDQDTQY. The whole CDR3 sequence reads CASSRDRDQDTQYF. The full variable domain, in which reference TRBV26 and TRBJ2-5 provide the parts outside the CDR3, is NSKVIQTPRYLVKGQGQKAKMRCIPEKGHPVVFWYQQNKNNEFKFLINFQNQEVLQQIDMTEKRFSAECPSNSPCSLEIQSSEAGDSALYLCASSRDRDQDTQYFGPGTRLLVL.

This clone was picked up a small number of times. Gene names are mouse gene names. The CDR3 extends 1 residue past the end of the read, so its final part is completed from the germline J gene. The chain couples TRBV12-2 to TRBJ1-1; TRBD1 aligns across 10 bases. This CDR3 comprises 14 residues. V shed 2 bases and J 4 bases; nucleotides not matched to a gene: 3. Germline loops: CDR1 SGHLS, CDR2 HYDKME. The CDR3 DNA, read in part, is TGTGCCAGCTCTCCGGGACAGGGGTCCACAGAAGTCTTC. Translating it yields CASSPGQGSTEVF. The whole CDR3 is CASSPGQGSTEVFF. Combining the CDR3 with reference TRBV12-2 and TRBJ1-1 gives the whole variable domain NSGVVQSPRYIIKGKGERSILKCIPISGHLSVAWYQQTQGQELKFFIQHYDKMERDKGNLPSRFSVQQFDDYHSEMNMSALELEDSAVYFCASSPGQGSTEVFFGKGTRLTVV.

Concerning this clone: Gene and germline names: mouse. The missing CDR3 end, 1 residue past where the read stops, is filled in from the germline J gene. This chain joins TRBV26 and TRBJ1-4; D perhaps matches TRBD1 (6 bases). The CDR3 length is 14 residues. V dropped 4 bases and J dropped 2 bases, with 8 bases sitting between them. From germline, CDR1 is KGHPV and CDR2 FQNQEV (reference sequence). The CDR3 DNA, read in part, is TGTGCCAGCAGTCCGGGGACATCCAACGAAAGATTATTT. This gives the protein CASSPGTSNERLF. The full-length CDR3 reads as CASSPGTSNERLFF.

Remarks on this clone: All gene names here are mouse names. The DNA ends 1 residue before the CDR3 does, and the rest of the CDR3 is filled in from the germline J gene. J is TRBJ1-4 and V is TRBV12-2, with D unresolved. The germline gives CDR1 SGHLS, CDR2 HYDKME. The CDR3 runs to 14 residues. V was shortened by 2 bases and J by 5 bases, with 11 bases between the two germline ends. Incomplete CDR3 DNA: TGTGCCAGCTCTCCCGTCTCCGGAAACGAAAGATTATTT. Translation: CASSPVSGNERLF. The CDR3 in full is CASSPVSGNERLFF.

This clone was picked up one time. Gene names refer to mouse genes. From the germline J gene comes the end of the CDR3, since the read stops 1 residue before it. This rearrangement joins TRBV26 to TRBJ1-1; 9 bases line up with TRBD1. The germline V gene has CDR1 KGHPV and CDR2 FQNQEV (reference sequence). CDR3 size: 12 residues. V lost 10 bases to trimming and J lost 3 bases; unmatched junction nucleotides: 3. Incomplete CDR3 DNA: TGTGCCACCGGACAGGGGTACACAGAAGTCTTC. Its translation is CATGQGYTEVF. The entire CDR3 is CATGQGYTEVFF.

As to this clone: Gene names and germline match the mouse. With the read ending 1 residue before the CDR3 end, the germline J gene is used to fill in that end. The V call is TRBV26, the J call TRBJ2-2; D is possibly TRBD1 (6 bases). CDR1 KGHPV and CDR2 FQNQEV come from the germline V gene (reference sequence). V shed 2 bases and J shed 4 bases, with 8 bases lying between them. The CDR3 is 14 residues long. The DNA read from the CDR3 is TGTGCCAGCAGTCTGCCAGGGGTCACCGGGCAGCTCTAC. Its protein is CASSLPGVTGQLY. The entire CDR3 protein reads CASSLPGVTGQLYF. Full variable domain (missing parts from reference TRBV26 and TRBJ2-2): NSKVIQTPRYLVKGQGQKAKMRCIPEKGHPVVFWYQQNKNNEFKFLINFQNQEVLQQIDMTEKRFSAECPSNSPCSLEIQSSEAGDSALYLCASSLPGVTGQLYFGEGSKLTVL.

This clone came up a few times. Gene and germline names: mouse. The read stops 1 residue short of the end of the CDR3; the missing end is completed from the germline J gene. The V call is TRBV31, the J call TRBJ1-2; a weak D match, TRBD1 (6 bases). V was trimmed by 2 bases and J by 4 bases, leaving 11 bases between them. The CDR3 loop spans 13 amino acids. The germline CDR1 and CDR2 sequences are GKSSPN and SITVG. CDR3 sequence reads: CAWSVGAASDYTF. The covered CDR3 bases are TGTGCCTGGAGTGTGGGGGCTGCCTCCGACTACACC.

As regards this clone: The germline and genes are mouse ones. This CDR3 reads CASGQGNSGNTLYF. The covered CDR3 bases are TGTGCCAGCGGACAGGGGAATTCTGGAAATACGCTCTAT. The chain carries TRBV26 and TRBJ1-3, with 9 bases matching TRBD1. The read halts 1 residue ahead of the CDR3 end, with the missing end drawn from the germline J gene. The J segment lost 0 bases and the V segment lost 8 bases, leaving 2 bases of the junction unmatched. The CDR3 is made up of 14 amino acids. Per the germline V gene, CDR1 is KGHPV and CDR2 is FQNQEV (reference sequence).

Concerning this clone itself: Gene names and germline refer to mouse. The read ends 1 residue shy of where the CDR3 ends; the end is completed using the germline J gene. V usage is TRBV26 and J usage is TRBJ2-5; D possibly corresponds to TRBD1 (6 bases). Germline V gives CDR1 KGHPV, CDR2 FQNQEV (reference sequence). The CDR3 contains 13 residues. Trimming stripped 6 bases from V and 3 bases from J, with 10 bases between. The CDR3 reads CASSRQEQDTQYF. The part of the CDR3 DNA that was read is TGTGCCAGCAGCCGACAGGAACAAGACACCCAGTAC.

Regarding this clone: The gene symbols are mouse symbols. The read ends 1 residue shy of where the CDR3 ends; the end is completed using the germline J gene. This chain uses TRBV19 with TRBJ2-7, with D maybe TRBD2 (7 bases). Germline assignment: CDR1 FNHDT and CDR2 SITEND (reference sequence). V lost 0 bases to trimming and J lost 5 bases, with 9 bases between them. The CDR3 loop spans 13 amino acids. The sequenced CDR3 bases are TGTGCCAGCAGTATAGGGGGGGCTGATGAACAGTAC. It is translated as CASSIGGADEQY. The entire CDR3 protein is CASSIGGADEQYF.

As concerns this clone: Mouse names are used for the genes. The observed sequence ends 1 residue before the CDR3 terminus, with the missing tail filled in from the germline J gene. This chain links TRBV3 with TRBJ2-7, with 10 bases that match TRBD2. CDR1 is SNHLY, CDR2 FYNGKV, per germline (reference sequence). Germline trimming cut 1 base from V and 6 bases from J; bases unmatched to any gene: 0. This CDR3 is built from 13 residues. The CDR3 spells CASSLGTGGEQYF. The sequenced CDR3 bases are TGTGCCAGCAGCTTAGGGACTGGGGGTGAACAGTAC.

A word on this clone: Genes and germline are mouse. The read terminates 1 residue before the CDR3 end, so the remaining end is supplied by the germline J gene. V usage is TRBV26 and J usage is TRBJ2-5; weak D call: TRBD2 (5 bases). Germline CDR1 and CDR2: KGHPV and FQNQEV (reference sequence). This CDR3 contains 12 residues. V lost 3 bases and J 8 bases, leaving 9 bases between the germline ends. The CDR3 DNA, read in part, is TGTGCCAGCAGTCTTGGGGAAGGCACCCAGTAC. It translates to CASSLGEGTQY. The whole CDR3 reads CASSLGEGTQYF.